A single sample gave rise to the 18 T cell receptor beta chains below, sequenced in a study of spatial heterogeneity in lung cancer. The time point: blood at routine non-recurrence follow-up after resection. From tumor, nontumor lung or frozen PBMC, whole RNA was taken unsorted for sequencing. TCRdb ran MiXCR on the 5' RACE reads and lists one entry per CDR3 protein. In the table there are approximately 56,000 distinct CDR3 sequences, 7.4% of which are singletons. This sample comprised PBMCs, obtained at follow-up. The receptors were sampled from a female donor with early-stage non-small cell lung cancer.

This clonotype was counted ten times or more. The chain links TRBV14 to TRBJ2-5; tentatively, D is TRBD1 (6 bases). The CDR3 is 16 amino acids. In germline, CDR1 is SGHDN, CDR2 FVKESK. With 4 bases removed from V and 4 bases from J, the gap between germline ends came to 19 bases. Written as DNA, the CDR3 is TGTGCCAGCAGCCGATCCGACAGGCGGGTGAGAGAGACCCAGTACTTC. Translating it yields CASSRSDRRVRETQYF.

This chain uses TRBV3-1 with TRBJ2-5; 10 bases line up with TRBD2. The ends lost 2 bases at V and 4 bases at J; junction bases unmatched: 10. This CDR3 region has 17 residues. Per germline, CDR1 LGHDT and CDR2 YNNKEL (reference sequence). The CDR3 loop reads CASSQSGLAGDPETQYF. CDR3 nucleotides: TGTGCCAGCAGCCAAAGCGGCCTAGCGGGGGATCCAGAGACCCAGTACTTC.

CDR3 sequence reads: CATSPSGDQPQHF. Written as DNA, the CDR3 is TGTGCCACCTCCCCGAGCGGGGATCAGCCCCAGCATTTT. The rearrangement joins TRBV18 to TRBJ1-5; D is unresolved. The CDR3 covers 13 residues. Germline V gene data show CDR1 as KGHSH and CDR2 as LQKENI. V was pared by 10 bases and J by 5 bases, with 15 bases between.

This clonotype came up many times. The chain links TRBV4-1 to TRBJ2-5; D is unclear. Trimming took off 3 bases at V and 4 bases at J, with 12 bases between the two ends. The germline V gene encodes CDR1 MGHRA and CDR2 YSYEKL. This CDR3 spans 14 amino acids. This CDR3 reads CASSQSGARETQYF. The DNA for the CDR3 is TGCGCCAGCAGCCAGTCCGGAGCGCGAGAGACCCAGTACTTC.

This clonotype has only a few counts. The chain joins TRBV9 to TRBJ2-5, with D possibly matching TRBD1 (6 bases). Trimming removed 0 bases from V and 5 bases from J, with 14 bases in between. Germline values: CDR1 SGDLS, CDR2 YYNGEE. The CDR3 loop spans 15 amino acids. The CDR3 sequence is CASSVGGRGPETQYF. CDR3 nucleotide sequence: TGTGCCAGCAGCGTAGGAGGCAGGGGCCCGGAGACCCAGTACTTC.

This clonotype was seen more than once but under ten times. The V gene is TRBV6-1, the J gene TRBJ1-4, with D uncertain. The CDR3 totals 16 residues. The germline V and J ends were trimmed by 4 bases and 0 bases, with 12 bases remaining between them. Germline V gene lookup returns CDR1 MNHNS and CDR2 SASEGT. CDR3: CASSARDYATNEKLFF. CDR3 nucleotides: TGTGCCAGCAGTGCCCGGGATTATGCAACTAATGAAAAACTGTTTTTT.

This clonotype was observed many times. The chain is built from TRBV5-6 and TRBJ2-1; D tentatively fits TRBD1 or TRBD2 (5 bases each). CDR1 SGHDT and CDR2 YYEEEE come from the germline V gene. Trimming cost V 3 bases and J 4 bases, with 11 bases left between them. The CDR3 loop spans 14 amino acids. CDR3 DNA sequence: TGTGCCAGCAGCTGGGACGGAAGATACAATGAGCAGTTCTTC. Translating gives CASSWDGRYNEQFF.

In its sample, this clonotype was seen once. The junction and the germline gene differ at one end; a read error may be behind it. This chain connects TRBV10-3 to TRBJ1-2, with 11 bases identical to TRBD1. The germline CDR1 and CDR2 sequences are ENHRY and SYGVKD. CDR3 size: 14 residues. In DNA, the CDR3 is TGTGCCATCAGGGGGACAGGGGGTGACTATGGCTTCACCTTC. Encoded protein: CAIRGTGGDYGFTF.

This clonotype came up a few times. V is TRBV6-2 or TRBV6-3 and J is TRBJ1-1, with D unresolved. The CDR3 is 12 residues long. The germline V and J ends were trimmed by 10 bases and 0 bases, with 9 bases remaining between them. Germline loops: CDR1 MNHEY, CDR2 SVGEGT. CDR3: CATSEMNTEAFF. The CDR3 DNA follows: TGTGCCACCAGCGAGATGAACACTGAAGCTTTCTTT.

J is TRBJ2-5 and V is TRBV5-1, with D possibly being TRBD1 or TRBD2 (6 bases each). Germline assignment: CDR1 SGHRS and CDR2 YFSETQ. CDR3 length equals 15 residues. The V and J ends lost 1 base and 5 bases respectively, with 15 bases between them. In nucleotides, the CDR3 is TGCGCCAGCAGCTTGCGGGGGCCGGGTCTGGAGACCCAGTACTTC. Translation: CASSLRGPGLETQYF.

This clonotype was picked up many times. The chain couples TRBV27 to TRBJ1-1; 7 nucleotides agree with TRBD1. This CDR3 is 15 amino acids long. V shed 5 bases, J shed 4 bases, and the junction held 10 bases outside the gene matches. Germline CDR1 MNHEY, CDR2 SMNVEV (reference sequence). CDR3 DNA sequence: TGTGCCAGCAGTCCTCCGGGACAGAGTACCACTGAAGCTTTCTTT. It codes for CASSPPGQSTTEAFF.

This clonotype was recorded a few times. This CDR3 reads CASSSELGADTQYF. CDR3 coding DNA: TGCGCCAGCAGCTCCGAACTAGGGGCAGATACGCAGTATTTT. This chain links TRBV5-1 with TRBJ2-3, with D possibly being TRBD1 or TRBD2 (5 bases each). The length of the CDR3 is 14 residues. Germline V lookup: CDR1 SGHRS, CDR2 YFSETQ. The germline V and J ends were trimmed by 3 bases and 4 bases, with 12 bases remaining between them.

This clonotype was seen at least ten times. The chain uses TRBV20-1 and TRBJ2-2, with 9 positions matching TRBD2. Germline lookup yields CDR1 DFQATT and CDR2 SNEGSKA (reference sequence). The CDR3 extends over 14 amino acids. V lost 5 bases, J lost 2 bases, and 3 bases stayed unmatched. CDR3 sequence: CSALTSGNTGELFF. In DNA form, the CDR3 reads TGCAGTGCTTTGACTAGCGGAAACACCGGGGAGCTGTTTTTT.

This clonotype came up many times. The J gene is TRBJ2-5, the V gene TRBV5-1; 7 bases are a match to TRBD2. V lost 0 bases to trimming and J lost 3 bases; unmatched junction nucleotides: 5. The germline V gene has CDR1 SGHRS and CDR2 YFSETQ. The CDR3 length is 15 residues. CDR3 in DNA: TGCGCCAGCAGCTTGGCCTCTAGCGGAAAAGAGACCCAGTACTTC. This codes for CASSLASSGKETQYF. Filled out from reference TRBV5-1 and TRBJ2-5, the complete variable domain reads KAGVTQTPRYLIKTRGQQVTLSCSPISGHRSVSWYQQTPGQGLQFLFEYFSETQRNKGNFPGRFSGRQFSNSRSEMNVSTLELGDSALYLCASSLASSGKETQYFGPGTRLLVL.

This clonotype was counted many times. The chain links TRBV5-1 to TRBJ2-1, with TRBD2 matching over 9 bases. J was trimmed by 10 bases and V by 4 bases; bases with no gene match: 3. Germline V gene sequence: CDR1 SGHRS, CDR2 YFSETQ. This CDR3 is built from 12 residues. The DNA for the CDR3 is TGCGCCAGCAGCCAACTAGCGGGCGAGCAGTTCTTC. It encodes CASSQLAGEQFF.

This clonotype has just a few counts. The genes are TRBV7-9 and TRBJ1-5; 8 bases agree with TRBD1. This CDR3 has 14 amino acids. Per germline, CDR1 SEHNR and CDR2 FQNEAQ (reference sequence). Trimming removed 4 bases from V and 7 bases from J; junction bases left unmatched: 6. Here the CDR3 reads CASSSGTGHQPQHF. The CDR3 nucleotides read TGTGCCAGCAGCTCCGGGACAGGACACCAGCCCCAGCATTTT.

The rearrangement links TRBV20-1 to TRBJ2-7; weak D call: TRBD2 (5 bases). The CDR3 has 14 amino acids. Germline V gene sequence: CDR1 DFQATT, CDR2 SNEGSKA (reference sequence). Trimming stripped 6 bases from V and 4 bases from J, with 19 bases between. Here the CDR3 reads CSAITPGSRYEQYF. The CDR3 DNA reads TGCAGTGCCATTACCCCGGGGTCGCGATACGAGCAGTACTTC.

Only one count was recorded for this clonotype. The CDR3 nucleotides read TGCAGTGCTAGAGCTTGGACAAGTCACAATGAGCAGTTCTTC. Amino acid sequence: CSARAWTSHNEQFF. This chain joins TRBV20-1 and TRBJ2-1; D might be TRBD1 (5 bases). The CDR3 has 14 amino acids. V was clipped by 1 base and J by 5 bases, with 12 bases between them. Germline V gene sequence: CDR1 DFQATT, CDR2 SNEGSKA (reference sequence).